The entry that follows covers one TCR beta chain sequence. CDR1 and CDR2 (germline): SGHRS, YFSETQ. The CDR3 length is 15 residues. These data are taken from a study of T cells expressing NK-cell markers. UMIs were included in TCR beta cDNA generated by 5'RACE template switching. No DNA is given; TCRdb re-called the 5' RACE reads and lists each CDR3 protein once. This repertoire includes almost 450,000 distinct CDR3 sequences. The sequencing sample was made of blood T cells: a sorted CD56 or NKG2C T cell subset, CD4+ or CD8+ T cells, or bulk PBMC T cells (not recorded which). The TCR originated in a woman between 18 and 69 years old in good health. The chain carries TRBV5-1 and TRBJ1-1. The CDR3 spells CASSEQGPGGTEAFF.